This T cell receptor beta chain originates from a study of blood T cells in healthy people across ages. This clonotype came up a few times. Its antigen is currently unknown. In terms of origin and age, donors were healthy Caucasian individuals from Russia aged about 6 to 90. PCR was performed a second time for about 7 to 11 cycles using a sample-barcoded 5' primer and a J-beta primer mix. Each CDR3 protein gets one entry after TCRdb re-called the 5' RACE reads with MiXCR. Of 650,000 to 1,000,000 distinct CDR3 sequences listed, 35% to 40% were seen once; the top ten hold under 15%. Findings and caveats of the study: CMV infection status of these donors was not known. More naive CD4+ cells and higher diversity marked long-lived donors relative to aged donors. Across the age range, TCR beta diversity per million T cells fell in a roughly linear way.

The sequence came from a man aged 18 to 29 in good health. The sequenced sample consisted of blood.

The CDR3 sequence: CSARGGGRGEKLFF. In DNA, the CDR3 is TGCAGTGCCCGAGGCGGGGGGCGCGGGGAAAAACTGTTTTTT. The chain recombines TRBV20-1 with TRBJ1-4; D is perhaps TRBD1 (6 bases). Trimming took off 6 bases at V and 8 bases at J, with 19 bases between the two ends. Per the germline V gene, CDR1 is DFQATT and CDR2 is SNEGSKA (reference sequence). The CDR3 runs 14 residues.